The 13 T cell receptor beta chains below all came from one sample that was sequenced in a study of T-cell memory formation after mild COVID-19 (dated by TCRdb to the early 2020s). Receptor libraries were prepared by 5' RACE. The instrument was an Illumina NovaSeq 6000. The public reads were reanalyzed by TCRdb: fastp trimming at Q25, MiXCR alignment, in-frame beta chains only. Identical CDR3 proteins give one entry, which carries the most common genes and DNA. The table for this sample lists some 130,000 distinct CDR3 sequences; about 25% of them were counted only once. Approximately 24% of the sample is taken by the ten largest. Sequences were obtained from PBMCs or a T cell subset sorted from them (not recorded which). The receptors shown here come from an adult woman who had mild COVID-19 (a few samples of this study predate the infection). The sample titles of this study are shuffled in the database, so cell type and time point are left out; the donor was told from shared clones.

This clonotype has more than one count but fewer than ten. J is TRBJ2-7 and V is TRBV7-9; 7 nucleotides align to TRBD1. V lost 5 bases and J lost 5; bases outside the gene matches: 9. CDR3 length: 14 residues. Germline V gene sequence: CDR1 SEHNR, CDR2 FQNEAQ (reference sequence). CDR3 sequence reads: CASSERRQGNEQYF. Written as DNA, the CDR3 is TGTGCCAGCAGCGAGCGCCGACAGGGTAACGAGCAGTACTTC. The full variable domain, completed using reference TRBV7-9 and TRBJ2-7, is DTGVSQNPRHKITKRGQNVTFRCDPISEHNRLYWYRQTLGQGPEFLTYFQNEAQLEKSRLLSDRFSAERPKGSFSTLEIQRTEQGDSAMYLCASSERRQGNEQYFGPGTRLTVT.

A few counts support this clonotype. The chain joins TRBV4-2 to TRBJ2-7, with TRBD1 matching over 8 bases. CDR3 length: 15 amino acids. Germline CDR1 reads LGHNA; CDR2 reads YNFKEQ. After removal of 4 bases from V and 4 bases from J, the junction contained 9 bases not matched to a gene. The CDR3 here is CASSPGAGGVYEQYF. As DNA, the CDR3 is TGTGCCAGCAGCCCGGGGGCAGGGGGCGTTTACGAGCAGTACTTC.

This chain links TRBV27 with TRBJ1-2, with TRBD1 identical over 7 bases. The CDR3 spans 15 residues. Germline loops: CDR1 MNHEY, CDR2 SMNVEV (reference sequence). V shed 5 bases and J 4 bases; nucleotides not matched to a gene: 10. As DNA, the CDR3 is TGTGCCAGCAGTACTGCACAGGGGAGAGCCTATGGCTACACCTTC. It translates to CASSTAQGRAYGYTF.

This clonotype was found a few times. This rearrangement joins TRBV4-1 to TRBJ2-1; tentative D call: TRBD1 (5 bases). Trimming removed 4 bases from V and 7 bases from J, with 11 bases in between. Germline loops: CDR1 MGHRA, CDR2 YSYEKL. This CDR3 has 13 residues. CDR3 DNA: TGCGCCAGCAGCCGGGGCCTTGGAAATGAGCAGTTCTTC. This encodes CASSRGLGNEQFF.

This clonotype has just a few counts. The chain has TRBV11-2 and TRBJ2-7; no definite D call. The CDR3 length is 12 residues. The germline gives CDR1 SGHAT, CDR2 FQNNGV. Trimming cost V 0 bases and J 12 bases, with 12 bases left between them. CDR3 coding DNA: TGTGCCAGCAGCTTAGATCAAGGGTTGCCGTACTTC. Residues: CASSLDQGLPYF.

The chain is built from TRBV7-3 and TRBJ1-1; the D gene is possibly TRBD1 (5 bases). This CDR3 contains 13 residues. V was cut by 4 bases and J by 6 bases, with 12 bases left in between. Germline CDR1 is SGHTA and CDR2 is FQGTGA. The CDR3 coding sequence is TGTGCCAGCAGCTCGCTCCAGGGCGCTGAAGCTTTCTTT. This encodes CASSSLQGAEAFF.

This clonotype has more than one count but fewer than ten. The V gene is TRBV10-3, the J gene TRBJ1-2; D is uncertain. The CDR3 extends over 11 amino acids. Germline-derived CDR1 and CDR2 are ENHRY and SYGVKD. Trimming took 6 bases from V and 7 from J, leaving 9 bases between them. Here the CDR3 reads CAISSPGGYTF. The CDR3 DNA reads as TGTGCCATCAGCTCACCGGGTGGCTACACCTTC.

This chain links TRBV29-1 with TRBJ2-1; D not resolved. V was cut by 3 bases and J by 8 bases, with 5 bases left in between. CDR1 is SQVTM, CDR2 ANQGSEA, per germline. This CDR3 contains 10 residues. The CDR3 bases are TGCAGCGTTGACCGGTATGAGCAGTTCTTC. It is translated as CSVDRYEQFF.

This clonotype was detected only once. The gene calls are TRBV29-1 and TRBJ2-1; D may match TRBD1 or TRBD2 (5 bases each). With 4 bases removed from V and 3 bases from J, the gap between germline ends came to 19 bases. This CDR3 comprises 16 residues. The germline V gene encodes CDR1 SQVTM and CDR2 ANQGSEA. In DNA form, the CDR3 reads TGCAGCGTTGTGGCCCAAGAGGGGTTTTACTACAATGAGCAGTTCTTC. It translates to CSVVAQEGFYYNEQFF.

The chain recombines TRBV2 with TRBJ2-2; 7 bases agree with TRBD2. The ends lost 8 bases at V and 3 bases at J; junction bases unmatched: 3. The germline gives CDR1 SNHLY, CDR2 FYNNEI. This CDR3 is 13 amino acids long. In nucleotides, the CDR3 is TGTGCCAGCCGGGAGGCCTACACCGGGGAGCTGTTTTTT. Translation: CASREAYTGELFF. The variable domain in full, completed from reference TRBV2 and TRBJ2-2, reads EPEVTQTPSHQVTQMGQEVILRCVPISNHLYFYWYRQILGQKVEFLVSFYNNEISEKSEIFDDQFSVERPDGSNFTLKIRSTKLEDSAMYFCASREAYTGELFFGEGSRLTVL.

Points on this clonotype: A much larger clone sits a single nucleotide away, making a read error possible. The chain's CDR3 is CASSLDVSQETQYF. The DNA for the CDR3 is TGTGCCAGCAGCTTAGATGTCAGTCAAGAGACCCAGTACTTC. The chain uses TRBV7-9 and TRBJ2-5; D gene ambiguous. Per germline, CDR1 SEHNR and CDR2 FQNEAQ (reference sequence). The CDR3 consists of 14 residues. V was shortened by 1 base and J by 2 bases, with 8 bases between the two germline ends. Based on the CDR3 plus reference TRBV7-9 and TRBJ2-5, the full variable domain is DTGVSQNPRHKITKRGQNVTFRCDPISEHNRLYWYRQTLGQGPEFLTYFQNEAQLEKSRLLSDRFSAERPKGSFSTLEIQRTEQGDSAMYLCASSLDVSQETQYFGPGTRLLVL.

The table lists this clonotype with a few counts. The chain links TRBV30 to TRBJ1-1, with 12 bases lining up with TRBD1. The germline V gene encodes CDR1 GTSNPN and CDR2 SVGIG (reference sequence). The CDR3 has 16 residues. The trim removed 2 bases at V and 3 bases at J, leaving 7 bases unmatched. The CDR3 spells CAWSPGTGGQDTEAFF. The CDR3 DNA reads TGTGCCTGGAGTCCCGGGACAGGGGGCCAGGACACTGAAGCTTTCTTT.

V is TRBV9 and J is TRBJ1-2, with D unresolved. The CDR3 totals 15 residues. The germline CDR1 and CDR2 sequences are SGDLS and YYNGEE. Trimming took off 4 bases at V and 2 bases at J, with 15 bases between the two ends. Written as DNA, the CDR3 is TGTGCCAGCAGCCCTACCCCAGAACCAAACTATGGCTACACCTTC. Residues: CASSPTPEPNYGYTF.